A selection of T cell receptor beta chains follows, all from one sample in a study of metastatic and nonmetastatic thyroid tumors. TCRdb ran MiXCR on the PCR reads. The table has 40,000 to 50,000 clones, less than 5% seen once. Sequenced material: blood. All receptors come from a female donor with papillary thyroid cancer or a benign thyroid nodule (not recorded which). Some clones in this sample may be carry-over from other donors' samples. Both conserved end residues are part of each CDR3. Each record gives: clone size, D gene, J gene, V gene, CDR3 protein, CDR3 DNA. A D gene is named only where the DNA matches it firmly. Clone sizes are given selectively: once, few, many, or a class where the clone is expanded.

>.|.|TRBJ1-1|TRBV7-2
CASNLGPNTEAFF
TGTGCCAGCAACTTGGGGCCCAACACTGAAGCTTTCTTT
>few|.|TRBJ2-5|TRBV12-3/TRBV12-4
CASSLAEAQYF
TGTGCCAGCAGTTTAGCAGAGGCCCAGTACTTC
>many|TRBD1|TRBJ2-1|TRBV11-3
CASSLRGGPVALLYNEQFF
TGTGCCAGCAGCTTAAGAGGGGGCCCGGTGGCACTTCTCTACAATGAGCAGTTCTTC
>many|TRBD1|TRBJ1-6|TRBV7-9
CASSSGQVQNSPLHF
TGTGCCAGCAGTTCGGGACAGGTTCAAAATTCACCCCTCCACTTT
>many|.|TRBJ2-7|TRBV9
CASSAGTTPYEQYF
TGTGCCAGCAGCGCCGGGACAACCCCCTACGAGCAGTACTTC
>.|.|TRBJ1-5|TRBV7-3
CASSVNLDQPQHF
TGTGCCAGCAGCGTGAATCTCGATCAGCCCCAGCATTTC
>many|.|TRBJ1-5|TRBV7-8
CASSLQRNQPQHF
TGTGCCAGCAGCTTACAGAGGAATCAGCCCCAGCATTTT
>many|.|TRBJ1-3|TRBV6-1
CASSYDPGTRHTSGNTIYF
TGTGCCAGCAGTTACGATCCCGGGACGAGGCATACCTCTGGAAACACCATATATTTT
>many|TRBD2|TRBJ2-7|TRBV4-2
CASSQTSGSLSYEQYF
TGTGCCAGCAGCCAAACGAGCGGGAGCCTCTCCTACGAGCAGTACTTC
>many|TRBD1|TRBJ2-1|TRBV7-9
CASSQRRTGDHNEQFF
TGTGCCAGCAGCCAGAGGAGGACAGGGGATCACAATGAGCAGTTCTTC
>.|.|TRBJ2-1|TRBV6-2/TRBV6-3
CASYRSDSYNEKFF
TGTGCCAGCTATCGAAGCGACTCCTACAACGAGAAGTTCTTC
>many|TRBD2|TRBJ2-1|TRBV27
CASSPGEGRTYNEQFF
TGTGCCAGCAGCCCGGGGGAGGGGAGAACCTACAATGAGCAGTTCTTC
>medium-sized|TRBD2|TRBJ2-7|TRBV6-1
CASRTGTSGNYEQYF
TGTGCCAGTAGAACCGGGACTAGCGGGAATTACGAGCAGTACTTC
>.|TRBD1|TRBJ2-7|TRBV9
CASSVGTGNYEQYF
TGTGCCAGCAGCGTCGGGACAGGGAACTACGAGCAGTACTTC
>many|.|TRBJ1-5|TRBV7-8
CASSGGAGVGQPQHF
TGTGCCAGCAGCGGAGGGGCGGGCGTGGGACAGCCCCAGCATTTT
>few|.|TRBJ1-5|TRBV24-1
CATSEGAPQPQHF
TGTGCCACCAGTGAAGGGGCTCCTCAGCCCCAGCATTTT
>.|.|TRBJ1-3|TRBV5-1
CASSDTGNGNTIYF
TGCGCCAGCAGCGATACGGGAAATGGAAACACCATATATTTT
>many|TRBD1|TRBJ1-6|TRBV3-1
CASSLTGDSPLHF
TGTGCCAGCAGCCTGACAGGGGATTCACCCCTCCACTTT
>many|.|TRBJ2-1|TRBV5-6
CASSLQNEQFF
TGTGCCAGCAGCTTACAAAATGAGCAGTTCTTC
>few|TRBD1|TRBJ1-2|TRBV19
CASSRTGSYGYTF
TGTGCCAGTAGTAGGACAGGGTCCTATGGCTACACCTTC
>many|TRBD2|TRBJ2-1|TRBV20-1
CSARDPGRERDNEQFF
TGCAGTGCTAGAGATCCAGGGAGGGAGCGGGACAATGAGCAGTTCTTC
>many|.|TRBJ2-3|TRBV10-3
CAIRGGTDKLTDTQYF
TGTGCCATCAGGGGGGGCACGGACAAACTCACAGATACGCAGTATTTT
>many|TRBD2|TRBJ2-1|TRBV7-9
CASSTSLGLAGESGEQFF
TGTGCCAGCAGCACGTCATTGGGACTAGCGGGAGAAAGCGGTGAGCAGTTCTTC
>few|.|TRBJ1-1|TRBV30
CAWSGPGITDNTEAFF
TGTGCCTGGAGTGGACCCGGGATAACAGATAACACTGAAGCTTTCTTT
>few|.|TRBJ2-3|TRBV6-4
CASSLRGSTDTQYF
TGTGCCAGCAGTCTGAGGGGGAGCACAGATACGCAGTATTTT
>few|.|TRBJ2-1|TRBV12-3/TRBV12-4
CASNNGLEPDEQFF
TGTGCAAGCAACAACGGGCTGGAGCCCGATGAGCAGTTCTTC
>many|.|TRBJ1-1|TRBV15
CATSRDRRNTEAFF
TGTGCCACCAGCAGAGATCGTAGGAACACTGAAGCTTTCTTT
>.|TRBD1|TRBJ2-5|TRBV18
CASSPRDRAQETQYF
TGTGCCAGCTCACCTCGGGACAGGGCACAAGAGACCCAGTACTTC
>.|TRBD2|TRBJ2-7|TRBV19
CASSLLSGYEQYF
TGTGCCAGTAGTTTACTTAGCGGGTACGAGCAGTACTTC
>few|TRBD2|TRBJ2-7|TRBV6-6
CASSYGTSSYEQYF
TGTGCCAGCAGTTACGGGACTAGCTCCTACGAGCAGTACTTC
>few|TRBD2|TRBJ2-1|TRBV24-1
CATSEASGPSDEQFF
TGTGCCACCAGTGAAGCTAGCGGGCCGTCGGATGAGCAGTTCTTC
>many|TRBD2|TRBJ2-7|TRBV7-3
CASSLLAGDEQYF
TGTGCCAGCAGCTTACTAGCGGGAGACGAGCAGTACTTC
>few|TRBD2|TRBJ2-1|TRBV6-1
CASTALVGRKKEQFF
TGTGCCAGCACTGCCCTCGTCGGGAGGAAAAAGGAGCAGTTCTTC
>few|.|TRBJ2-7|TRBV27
CASSFGDRPYEQYF
TGTGCCAGCAGTTTCGGAGACAGACCCTACGAGCAGTACTTC
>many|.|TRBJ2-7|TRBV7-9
CASRGMGAVLGDEQYF
TGTGCCAGCCGCGGAATGGGAGCGGTTCTGGGCGACGAGCAGTACTTC
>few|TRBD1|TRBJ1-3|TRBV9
CASSGPQTGSGNTIYF
TGTGCCAGCAGCGGACCCCAGACAGGGTCTGGAAACACCATATATTTT
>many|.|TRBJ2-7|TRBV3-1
CASSPQGAEQYF
TGTGCCAGCAGCCCCCAGGGCGCCGAGCAGTACTTC
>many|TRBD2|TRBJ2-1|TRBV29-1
CSVGLADYNEQFF
TGCAGCGTGGGACTAGCGGACTACAATGAGCAGTTCTTC
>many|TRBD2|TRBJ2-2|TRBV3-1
CASSQRAGAGGELFF
TGTGCCAGCAGCCAAAGGGCGGGAGCGGGCGGGGAGCTGTTTTTT
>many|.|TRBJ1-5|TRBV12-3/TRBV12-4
CASSRGRYRGNQPQHF
TGTGCCAGCAGTAGGGGACGGTATAGGGGCAATCAGCCCCAGCATTTT
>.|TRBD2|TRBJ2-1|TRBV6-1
CASIELAGVAKEQFF
TGTGCCAGCATTGAACTGGCGGGAGTGGCCAAGGAGCAGTTCTTC
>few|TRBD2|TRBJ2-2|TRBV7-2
CASSSGLAGANTGELFF
TGTGCCAGCAGCTCGGGACTAGCGGGGGCGAACACCGGGGAGCTGTTTTTT